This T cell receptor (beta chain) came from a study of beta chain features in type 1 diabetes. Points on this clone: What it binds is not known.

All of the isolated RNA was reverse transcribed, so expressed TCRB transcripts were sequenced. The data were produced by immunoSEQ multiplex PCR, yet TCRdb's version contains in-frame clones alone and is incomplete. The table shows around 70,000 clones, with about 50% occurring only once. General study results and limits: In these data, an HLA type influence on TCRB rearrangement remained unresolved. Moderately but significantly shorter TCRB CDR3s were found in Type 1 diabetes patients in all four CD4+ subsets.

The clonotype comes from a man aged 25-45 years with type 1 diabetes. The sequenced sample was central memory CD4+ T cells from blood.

Here the CDR3 reads CASSIGTGGTEAFF. CDR3 sequence (DNA): TGTGCCAGTAGTATTGGTACAGGGGGTACTGAAGCTTTCTTT. V is TRBV19 and J is TRBJ1-1; 8 positions agree with TRBD1. Losses at the gene ends were 3 bases for V and 5 bases for J; bases not matched to a gene: 5. The CDR3 is 14 residues long. Germline-derived CDR1 and CDR2 are LNHDA and SQIVND (reference sequence).